Following are 23 T cell receptor beta chains from one sample sequenced in a study of T-cell reconstitution after alpha-beta-depleted transplantation in children (dated by TCRdb to about 2016). In the paper's terms, the treatment or condition label means: allogeneic hematopoietic cell transplantation with graft depleted of TCRalphabeta T cells and CD19 B cells. Library preparation employed PCR. The data were produced on an Illumina HiSeq 2500. TCR libraries were prepared with molecular barcoding, using unique molecular identifiers to normalize TCRbeta repertoire quantification. TCRdb passed the public sequencing reads through fastp at Q25 and MiXCR, retaining productive beta sequences. Every entry covers one CDR3 protein and lists the most common genes and DNA from its rows. Within this sample are around 580,000 distinct CDR3 sequences, with roughly 24% of them counted one time only. The ten largest clones capture 12% to 15% of the sample.

Sequenced material: PBMCs, mostly from graft donor cells, taken 360 days after TCRalphabeta/CD19-depleted stem cell transplant. These TCRs come from a boy under two years old who had a stem cell transplant for acute myeloid leukemia, so the T cells may come from the graft donor.

This sequence joins TRBV4-2 and TRBJ2-1, with 9 positions matching TRBD2. The CDR3 runs 19 residues. V shed 0 bases, J shed 0 bases, and the junction held 9 bases outside the gene matches. Germline CDR1 is LGHNA and CDR2 is YNFKEQ. In DNA form, the CDR3 reads TGTGCCAGCAGCCAAGAGACGAGGGCTAGCGGGAACTCCTACAATGAGCAGTTCTTC. This sequence encodes CASSQETRASGNSYNEQFF.

The genes are TRBV7-2 and TRBJ2-7, with 7 bases matching TRBD2. The junction had 5 bases not matched to a gene; V was cut back by 3 bases and J by 3 bases. Germline-derived CDR1 and CDR2 are SGHTA and FQGNSA. This CDR3 has 14 residues. This CDR3 is CASSFFAGVYEQYF. The CDR3 DNA is TGTGCCAGCAGCTTCTTCGCGGGGGTCTACGAGCAGTACTTC.

The chain links TRBV7-6 to TRBJ1-1; weak D call: TRBD1 (5 bases). Germline V gives CDR1 SGHVS, CDR2 FNYEAQ. The CDR3 has 17 amino acids. The V and J ends lost 2 bases and 3 bases respectively, with 19 bases between them. CDR3 coding DNA: TGTGCCAGCAGCTTAAGAGCGGGGGGACTGGGGTACACTGAAGCTTTCTTT. Protein product: CASSLRAGGLGYTEAFF. Full variable domain (outside the CDR3, taken from reference TRBV7-6 and TRBJ1-1): GAGVSQSPRYKVTKRGQDVALRCDPISGHVSLYWYRQALGQGPEFLTYFNYEAQQDKSGLPNDRFSAERPEGSISTLTIQRTEQRDSAMYRCASSLRAGGLGYTEAFFGQGTRLTVV.

This chain uses TRBV30 with TRBJ1-1; tentatively, D is TRBD1 (6 bases). The V gene's germline CDR1 is GTSNPN and CDR2 SVGIG (reference sequence). Deletions cut 4 bases from V and 1 base from J, with 16 bases between. The CDR3 loop spans 15 amino acids. The CDR3 bases are TGTGCCTGGAAGGGGCCTCGGACAGCGAACACTGAAGCTTTCTTT. Translated, it gives CAWKGPRTANTEAFF.

This chain joins TRBV15 and TRBJ2-2; weak D call: TRBD1 (6 bases). CDR3 length: 13 residues. Germline CDR1 LNHNV, CDR2 YYDKDF (reference sequence). V shed 3 bases and J shed 4 bases, with 6 bases lying between them. The CDR3: CATSRTGTGELFF. The CDR3 bases are TGTGCCACCAGCAGGACAGGCACCGGGGAGCTGTTTTTT. Looking up the rest from reference TRBV15 and TRBJ2-2 gives the full variable domain: DAMVIQNPRYQVTQFGKPVTLSCSQTLNHNVMYWYQQKSSQAPKLLFHYYDKDFNNEADTPDNFQSRRPNTSFCFLDIRSPGLGDTAMYLCATSRTGTGELFFGEGSRLTVL.

A single count supports this clonotype. The V call is TRBV6-2 or TRBV6-3, the J call TRBJ1-2; D is possibly TRBD1 (5 bases). V was shortened by 5 bases and J by 2 bases, with 15 bases between the two germline ends. Germline V lookup: CDR1 MNHEY, CDR2 SVGEGT. This CDR3 region has 15 residues. The CDR3 nucleotides read TGTGCCAGCAGTAAGGACATCGAAGGGAACTATGGCTACACCTTC. Encoded protein: CASSKDIEGNYGYTF.

The V call is TRBV4-3, the J call TRBJ2-3, with 16 bases aligning to TRBD2. The CDR3 is made up of 19 amino acids. CDR1 is LGHNA, CDR2 YSLEER, per germline. V gave up 2 bases and J gave up 0 bases; unmatched junction bases: 5. This CDR3 reads CASSQQPGLAGGSTDTQYF. CDR3 bases: TGCGCCAGCAGCCAACAACCGGGACTAGCGGGGGGGAGCACAGATACGCAGTATTTT.

Only a few counts were recorded for this clonotype. This chain uses TRBV29-1 with TRBJ2-7, with TRBD1 as a possible D gene (5 bases). The CDR3 totals 12 residues. V was shortened by 3 bases and J by 0 bases, with 6 bases between the two germline ends. Per germline, CDR1 SQVTM and CDR2 ANQGSEA. In DNA, the CDR3 is TGCAGCGTTGAGGACACCTCCTACGAGCAGTACTTC. Its protein is CSVEDTSYEQYF.

This clonotype showed up just a few times. J is TRBJ2-1 and V is TRBV21-1; the table's D call of TRBD1 was not tested on the DNA. TRBV21-1 is shown as a pseudogene. CDR3 length equals 17 residues. CDR3 amino acids: CASSKEKRACGHNEQFF. For the CDR3, the DNA is TGTGCCAGCAGCAAAGAGAAACGAGCCTGTGGGCACAATGAGCAGTTCTTC.

This clonotype has at least ten counts. The rearrangement uses TRBV19 and TRBJ2-3; 8 bases match TRBD1. CDR1 and CDR2 (germline): LNHDA, SQIVND (reference sequence). V shed 6 bases and J 9 bases; nucleotides not matched to a gene: 8. The CDR3 length is 13 residues. CDR3: CASRPDREGTQYF. The CDR3 nucleotides are TGTGCCAGTAGACCGGACAGGGAAGGGACGCAGTATTTT.

The CDR3 nucleotides are TGTGCCAGCAGTCAACTCCAAGGAGGGATCAGGGACAATCAGCCCCAGCATTTT. As protein: CASSQLQGGIRDNQPQHF. The V gene is TRBV6-2 or TRBV6-3, the J gene TRBJ1-5, with D maybe TRBD1 (5 bases). This CDR3 comprises 18 residues. Trimming took off 5 bases at V and 3 bases at J, with 23 bases between the two ends. CDR1 and CDR2 from the germline V gene are MNHEY and SVGEGT.

This clonotype was picked up many times. No DNA is shown, since the ends of the CDR3 on it are uncertain; the CDR3 is the one TCRdb lists. J is TRBJ1-6 and V is TRBV21-1; TRBD1 is the table's D call, not checked against the DNA. TRBV21-1 is noted as a pseudogene. The CDR3 spans 18 amino acids, including both terminal residues. The CDR3: CASSKGGTVGQGNSPLHF.

This clonotype was detected a few times. V usage is TRBV11-2 and J usage is TRBJ2-1; 9 positions agree with TRBD2. Germline values: CDR1 SGHAT, CDR2 FQNNGV. The CDR3 extends over 15 amino acids. Trimming cost V 3 bases and J 3 bases; bases outside gene matches: 3. CDR3 DNA sequence: TGTGCCAGCAGCTTTAGCGGGGGTGACTACAATGAGCAGTTCTTC. Protein sequence: CASSFSGGDYNEQFF.

The chain recombines TRBV12-3 or TRBV12-4 with TRBJ2-1; D remains unclear. V was clipped by 0 bases and J by 7 bases, with 16 bases between them. The length of the CDR3 is 16 residues. In DNA, the CDR3 is TGTGCCAGCAGTTTAGCCCGGCCCTCCAAACGGAATGAGCAGTTCTTC. It specifies CASSLARPSKRNEQFF.

As to this clonotype: A clone one base away is much larger, so this may be a read error. No conserved phenylalanine or tryptophan is present at the end of the CDR3, so a read error is the likely explanation. The chain joins TRBV12-3 or TRBV12-4 to TRBJ2-3; D remains unclear. V was cut by 6 bases and J by 6 bases, with 10 bases left in between. The CDR3 length is 12 residues. The DNA for the CDR3 is TGTGCCAGCAGCCCCCGTTGGGATACGCAGTATTAT. It encodes CASSPRWDTQYY.

This clonotype appeared a few times. This sequence joins TRBV11-3 and TRBJ2-7; D gene uncertain. The CDR3 is 12 amino acids. Germline V gene sequence: CDR1 SGHNT, CDR2 YENEEA. The germline V and J ends were trimmed by 5 bases and 2 bases, with 7 bases remaining between them. For the CDR3, the DNA is TGTGCCAGCAGCCTCCAGGCCTACGAGCAGTACTTC. This codes for CASSLQAYEQYF.

This chain uses TRBV25-1 with TRBJ2-7; D not resolved. V dropped 6 bases and J dropped 5 bases, with 20 bases sitting between them. The length of the CDR3 is 15 residues. Germline V gene data show CDR1 as MGHDK and CDR2 as SYGVNS. CDR3 nucleotide sequence: TGTGCCAGCAGCACCGTGGCCCTGGGAAGTCACGAGCAGTACGTC. Protein: CASSTVALGSHEQYV.

This clonotype was found a few times. The chain links TRBV7-2 to TRBJ2-1; TRBD2 aligns across 7 bases. The germline gives CDR1 SGHTA, CDR2 FQGNSA. The CDR3 has 15 residues. The J segment lost 3 bases and the V segment lost 3 bases, leaving 5 bases of the junction unmatched. This CDR3 reads CASSFASGNYNEQFF. The CDR3 DNA sequence: TGTGCCAGCAGCTTTGCTAGCGGAAACTACAATGAGCAGTTCTTC.

J is TRBJ1-1 and V is TRBV12-3 or TRBV12-4; the D is unclear. The V gene lost 7 bases and the J gene lost 0 bases, with 18 bases spanning the gap. The CDR3 runs to 16 residues. CDR3 coding DNA: TGTGCCAGCAAACCCTTGTCGGGCTTCATGAACACTGAAGCTTTCTTT. As protein: CASKPLSGFMNTEAFF.

This clonotype has ten or more counts. The gene calls are TRBV20-1 and TRBJ2-7; 7 nucleotides line up with TRBD1. The length of the CDR3 is 13 residues. Losses at the gene ends were 5 bases for V and 1 base for J; bases not matched to a gene: 5. From germline, CDR1 is DFQATT and CDR2 SNEGSKA (reference sequence). The CDR3 nucleotides read TGCAGTGCTTTAACGGGACAGTCCTACGAGCAGTACTTC. Its translation is CSALTGQSYEQYF.

The chain's CDR3 is CASSHQDYTGELFF. DNA for the CDR3: TGTGCCAGCAGCCACCAGGATTACACCGGGGAGCTGTTTTTT. This chain uses TRBV9 with TRBJ2-2; the D is unclear. Germline values: CDR1 SGDLS, CDR2 YYNGEE. The CDR3 runs to 14 residues. V dropped 4 bases and J dropped 3 bases, with 10 bases sitting between them.

This clonotype came up a few times. The chain is built from TRBV12-3 or TRBV12-4 and TRBJ1-3; D ambiguous. This CDR3 region has 11 residues. With 7 bases removed from V and 4 bases from J, the gap between germline ends came to 5 bases. The chain's CDR3 is CASISGNTIYF. The CDR3 coding sequence is TGTGCCAGCATTTCAGGAAACACCATATATTTT.

The rearrangement uses TRBV4-1 and TRBJ2-7; D may be TRBD1 or TRBD2 (5 bases each). The CDR3 is made up of 15 amino acids. Germline V gene lookup returns CDR1 MGHRA and CDR2 YSYEKL. V lost 3 bases to trimming and J lost 3 bases, with 15 bases between them. Written as DNA, the CDR3 is TGCGCCAGCAGCCAGGACTCCGGGACCAACTACGAGCAGTACTTC. It yields the protein CASSQDSGTNYEQYF.